This TCR beta chain was found in a study of blood T cell repertoires in COVID-19. Overall study context: Samples taken during acute and convalescent COVID-19 were collected in the United States, Italy and Spain. From T cells, B-cell-depleted T cells, or PBMCs came the material, which was cDNA or gDNA.

In the original processing: Amplification from reference gene primers served as the basis for estimated nucleated cell counts. Profiled with immunoSEQ multiplex PCR; TCRdb holds only in-frame clones, not every one. The V and J calls and clone size are taken from that table; D and trimming were inferred from the DNA. This repertoire shows hundreds of thousands of clones, over 80% found once; its top ten account for under 3%. This clone has only one observation. The clonotype comes from a woman between 65 and 79 years old with active or convalescent COVID-19. The specimen was peripheral blood.

CDR3 sequence reads: CASSIDYYNGYTF. CDR3 nucleotides: TGTGCCAGTAGTATAGATTACTACAACGGCTACACCTTC. The chain employs TRBV19 and TRBJ1-2; D is undetermined. This CDR3 is 13 amino acids long. Trimming pared 0 bases from V and 8 bases from J, leaving 10 bases between. CDR1 and CDR2 (germline): LNHDA, SQIVND (reference sequence).